This T cell receptor beta chain appears in the sequencing data of a study of cytomegalovirus exposure and HLA in healthy donors. V lost 0 bases, J lost 1 base, and 6 bases stayed unmatched. This CDR3 is built from 18 residues. CDR1 and CDR2 from the germline V gene are SGHRS and YFSETQ. The PCR contained 60 Vbeta and 13 Jbeta primers. Produced via immunoSEQ multiplex PCR; TCRdb's table is partial and in-frame only. This table holds about 110,000 clones, more than 65% found once. Sequencing input: PBMCs. The clonotype originates from a woman in her forties or fifties in good health and CMV-seropositive. This chain connects TRBV5-1 to TRBJ2-3; 12 bases are shared with TRBD2. The CDR3 nucleotides are TGCGCCAGCAGCTTGGGGCTAGCGGGGGGGCCGCGCACAGATACGCAGTATTTT. Encoded protein: CASSLGLAGGPRTDTQYF.